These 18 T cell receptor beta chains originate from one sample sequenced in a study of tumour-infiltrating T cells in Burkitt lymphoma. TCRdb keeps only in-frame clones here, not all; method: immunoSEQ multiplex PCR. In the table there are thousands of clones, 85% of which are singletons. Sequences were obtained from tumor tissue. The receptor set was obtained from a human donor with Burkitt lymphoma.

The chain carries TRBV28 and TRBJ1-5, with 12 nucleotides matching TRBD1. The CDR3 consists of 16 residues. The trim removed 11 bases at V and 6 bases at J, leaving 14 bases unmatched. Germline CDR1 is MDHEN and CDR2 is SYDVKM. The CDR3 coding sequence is TGTGCCGGCCGGAGTCGGGGACAGGGGGCTGTTCAGCCCCAGCATTTT. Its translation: CAGRSRGQGAVQPQHF.

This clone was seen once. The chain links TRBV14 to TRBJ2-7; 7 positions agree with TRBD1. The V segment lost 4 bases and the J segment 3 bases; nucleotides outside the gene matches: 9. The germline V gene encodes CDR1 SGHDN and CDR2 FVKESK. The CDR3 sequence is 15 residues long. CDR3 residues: CASSRQTGSLYEQYF. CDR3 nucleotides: TGTGCCAGCAGCCGCCAGACAGGGTCTCTCTACGAGCAGTACTTC.

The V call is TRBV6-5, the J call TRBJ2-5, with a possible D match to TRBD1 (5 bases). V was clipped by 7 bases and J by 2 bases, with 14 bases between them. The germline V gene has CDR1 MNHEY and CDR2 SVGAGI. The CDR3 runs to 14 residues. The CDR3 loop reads CASTRSRDQETQYF. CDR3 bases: TGTGCCAGCACCCGATCCAGGGATCAAGAGACCCAGTACTTC.

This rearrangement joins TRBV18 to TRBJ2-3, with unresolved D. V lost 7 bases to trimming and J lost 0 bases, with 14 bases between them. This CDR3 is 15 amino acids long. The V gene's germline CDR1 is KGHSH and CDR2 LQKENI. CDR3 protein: CASLYQDSSTDTQYF. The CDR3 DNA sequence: TGTGCCAGCTTGTACCAGGATTCGAGCACAGATACGCAGTATTTT.

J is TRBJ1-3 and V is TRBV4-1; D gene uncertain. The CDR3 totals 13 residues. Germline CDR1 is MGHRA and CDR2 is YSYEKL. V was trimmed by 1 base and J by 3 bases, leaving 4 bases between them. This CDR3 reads CASSQAVGNTIYF. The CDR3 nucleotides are TGCGCCAGCAGCCAAGCAGTTGGAAACACCATATATTTT.

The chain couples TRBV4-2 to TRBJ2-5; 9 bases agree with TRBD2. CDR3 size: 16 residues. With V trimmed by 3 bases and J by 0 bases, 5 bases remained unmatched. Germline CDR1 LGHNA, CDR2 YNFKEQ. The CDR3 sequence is CASSHRLADYQETQYF. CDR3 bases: TGTGCCAGCAGCCACCGACTAGCGGACTACCAAGAGACCCAGTACTTC.

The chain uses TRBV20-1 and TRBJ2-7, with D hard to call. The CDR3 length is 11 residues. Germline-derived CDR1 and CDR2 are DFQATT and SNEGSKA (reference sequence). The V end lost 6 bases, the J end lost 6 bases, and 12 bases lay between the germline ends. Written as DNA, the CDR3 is TGCAGTGCCAGCATTAAGAGCGAGCAGTACTTC. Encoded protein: CSASIKSEQYF.

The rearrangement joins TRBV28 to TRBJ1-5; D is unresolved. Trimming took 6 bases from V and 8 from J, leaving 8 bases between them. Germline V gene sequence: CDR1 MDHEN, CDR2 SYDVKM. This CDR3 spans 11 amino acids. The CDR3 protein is CASSLVEPQHF. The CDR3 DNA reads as TGTGCCAGCAGCCTGGTGGAGCCCCAGCATTTT.

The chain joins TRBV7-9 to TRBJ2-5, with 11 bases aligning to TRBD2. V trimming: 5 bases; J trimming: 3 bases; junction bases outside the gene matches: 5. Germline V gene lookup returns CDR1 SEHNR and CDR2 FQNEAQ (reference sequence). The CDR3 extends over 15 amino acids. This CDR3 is CASSDTSGRKETQYF. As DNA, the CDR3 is TGTGCCAGCAGCGACACTAGCGGGAGAAAAGAGACCCAGTACTTC.

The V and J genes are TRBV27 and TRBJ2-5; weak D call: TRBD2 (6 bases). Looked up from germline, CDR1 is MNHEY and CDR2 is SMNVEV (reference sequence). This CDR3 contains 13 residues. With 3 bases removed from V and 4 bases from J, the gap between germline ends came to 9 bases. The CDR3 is CASSFLGGETQYF. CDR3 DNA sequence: TGTGCCAGCAGTTTTCTGGGAGGAGAGACCCAGTACTTC.

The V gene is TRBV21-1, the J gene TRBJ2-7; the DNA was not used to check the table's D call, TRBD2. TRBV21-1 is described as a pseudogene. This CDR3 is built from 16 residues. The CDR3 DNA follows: TGTGCCAGCAAGGCCCATAGCGGGAGGGCCTGCTACGAGCAGTACTTC. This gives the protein CASKAHSGRACYEQYF.

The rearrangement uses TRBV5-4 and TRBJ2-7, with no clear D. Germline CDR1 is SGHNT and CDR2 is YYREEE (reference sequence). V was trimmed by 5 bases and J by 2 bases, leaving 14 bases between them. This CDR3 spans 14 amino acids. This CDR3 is CASRPSGSAYEQYF. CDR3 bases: TGTGCCAGCAGACCCAGTGGCTCAGCCTACGAGCAGTACTTC.

The CDR3 nucleotides read TGTGCCAGCAGCGATTGGGCAGATACGCAGTATTTT. As protein: CASSDWADTQYF. The J gene is TRBJ2-3, the V gene TRBV2; D ambiguous. Trimming stripped 6 bases from V and 4 bases from J, with 8 bases between. The CDR3 extends over 12 amino acids. From germline, CDR1 is SNHLY and CDR2 FYNNEI. Filled out from reference TRBV2 and TRBJ2-3, the complete variable domain reads EPEVTQTPSHQVTQMGQEVILRCVPISNHLYFYWYRQILGQKVEFLVSFYNNEISEKSEIFDDQFSVERPDGSNFTLKIRSTKLEDSAMYFCASSDWADTQYFGPGTRLTVL.

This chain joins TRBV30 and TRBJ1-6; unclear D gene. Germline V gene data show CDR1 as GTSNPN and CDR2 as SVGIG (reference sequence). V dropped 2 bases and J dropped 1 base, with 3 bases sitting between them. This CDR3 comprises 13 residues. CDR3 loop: CAWSRSYNSPLHF. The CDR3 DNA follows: TGTGCCTGGAGTAGGTCCTATAATTCACCCCTCCACTTT.

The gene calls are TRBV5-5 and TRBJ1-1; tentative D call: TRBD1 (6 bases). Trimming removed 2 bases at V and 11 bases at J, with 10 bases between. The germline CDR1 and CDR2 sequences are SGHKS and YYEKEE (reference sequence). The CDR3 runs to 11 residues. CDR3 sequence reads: CASSLTGRAFF. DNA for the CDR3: TGTGCCAGCAGCTTAACAGGGAGGGCTTTCTTT.

CDR3 DNA: TGCGCCAGCAGCCTCAGGGATACGCAGTATTTT. Its protein is CASSLRDTQYF. The gene calls are TRBV5-1 and TRBJ2-3; no clear D. This CDR3 region has 11 residues. V was trimmed by 4 bases and J by 6 bases, leaving 6 bases between them. Germline V CDR1 and CDR2: SGHRS, YFSETQ.

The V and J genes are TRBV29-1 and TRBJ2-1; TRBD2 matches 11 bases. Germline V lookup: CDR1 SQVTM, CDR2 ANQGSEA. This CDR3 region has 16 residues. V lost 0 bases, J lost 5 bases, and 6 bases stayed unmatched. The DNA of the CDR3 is TGCAGCGTTGAAGATTACGTAGCGGGAGGGAACAATGAGCAGTTCTTC. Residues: CSVEDYVAGGNNEQFF.

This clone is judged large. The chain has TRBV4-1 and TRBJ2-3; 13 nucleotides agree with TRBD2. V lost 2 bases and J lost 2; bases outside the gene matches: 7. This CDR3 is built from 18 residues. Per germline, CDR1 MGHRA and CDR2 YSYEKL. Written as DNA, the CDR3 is TGCGCCAGCAGCCAATTGAGGACTAGCGGGGGTCCCACAGATACGCAGTATTTT. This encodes CASSQLRTSGGPTDTQYF.